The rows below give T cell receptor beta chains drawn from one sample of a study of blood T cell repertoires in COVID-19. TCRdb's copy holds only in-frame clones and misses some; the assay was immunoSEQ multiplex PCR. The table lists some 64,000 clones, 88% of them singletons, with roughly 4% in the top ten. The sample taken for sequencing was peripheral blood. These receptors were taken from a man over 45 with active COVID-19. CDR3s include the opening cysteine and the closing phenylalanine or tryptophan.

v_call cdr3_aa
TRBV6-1 CASSEYLGNQPQHF
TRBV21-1 CASSKGTDHQPQHF
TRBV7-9 CASSHRVHGELFF
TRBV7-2 CASSLAPGLVGETQYF
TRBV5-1 CASTLGQNTDTQYF
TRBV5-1 CASSLGGRGNEQFF
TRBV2 CASSLRIEQYYGYTF
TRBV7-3 CASSLWGQGYSPLHF
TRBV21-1 CASSRQRTGDLLLNYGYTF
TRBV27 CASRKSSNSYEQYF
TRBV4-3 CASSQWDSLGINYGYTF
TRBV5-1 CASSSSGQATGELFF